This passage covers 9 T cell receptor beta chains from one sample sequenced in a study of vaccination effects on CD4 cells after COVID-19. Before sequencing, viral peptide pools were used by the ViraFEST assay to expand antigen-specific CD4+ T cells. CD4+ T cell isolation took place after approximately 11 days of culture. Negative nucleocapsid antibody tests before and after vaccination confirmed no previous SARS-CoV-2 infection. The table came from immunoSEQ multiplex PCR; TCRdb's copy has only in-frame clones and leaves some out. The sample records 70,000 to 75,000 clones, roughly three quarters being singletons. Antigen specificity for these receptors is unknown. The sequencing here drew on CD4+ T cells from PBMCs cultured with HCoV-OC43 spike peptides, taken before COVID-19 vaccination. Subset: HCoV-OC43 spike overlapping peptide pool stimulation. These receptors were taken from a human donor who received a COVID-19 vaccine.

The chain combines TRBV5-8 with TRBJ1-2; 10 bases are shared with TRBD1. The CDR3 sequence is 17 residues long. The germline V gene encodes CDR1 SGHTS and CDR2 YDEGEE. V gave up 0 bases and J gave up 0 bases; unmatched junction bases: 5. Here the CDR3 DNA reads TGTGCCAGCAGCTTGGTATGGGGACAGGGGCCTAACTATGGCTACACCTTC. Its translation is CASSLVWGQGPNYGYTF.

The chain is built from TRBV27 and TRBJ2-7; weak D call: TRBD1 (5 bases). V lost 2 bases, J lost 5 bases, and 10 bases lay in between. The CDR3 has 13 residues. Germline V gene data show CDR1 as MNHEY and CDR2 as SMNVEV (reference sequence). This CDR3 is CASSLQGGHEQYV. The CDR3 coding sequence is TGTGCCAGCAGTTTACAGGGTGGTCACGAGCAGTACGTC.

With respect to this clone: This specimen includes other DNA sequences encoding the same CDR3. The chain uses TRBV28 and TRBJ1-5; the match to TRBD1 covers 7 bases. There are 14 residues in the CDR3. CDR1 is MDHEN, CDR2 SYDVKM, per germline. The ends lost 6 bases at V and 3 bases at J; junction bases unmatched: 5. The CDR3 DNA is TGTGCCAGCAGCCAGGGGGGTTCCAATCAGCCCCAGCATTTT. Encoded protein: CASSQGGSNQPQHF.

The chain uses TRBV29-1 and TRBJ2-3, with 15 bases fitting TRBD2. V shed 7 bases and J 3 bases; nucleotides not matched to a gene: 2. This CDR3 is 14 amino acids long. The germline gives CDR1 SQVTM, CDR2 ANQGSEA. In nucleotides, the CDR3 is TGCAGCGCTGGACTAGCGGGGGGGACAGATACGCAGTATTTT. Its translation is CSAGLAGGTDTQYF.

The CDR3 nucleotides read TGTGCCAGCAGCCAAATTAGCGGGGGGGGTGGCCATGAGCAGTTCTTC. Translation gives CASSQISGGGGHEQFF. V is TRBV4-2 and J is TRBJ2-1; 11 bases align to TRBD2. In germline, CDR1 is LGHNA, CDR2 YNFKEQ. The CDR3 is 16 residues long. The J segment lost 8 bases and the V segment lost 2 bases, leaving 8 bases of the junction unmatched.

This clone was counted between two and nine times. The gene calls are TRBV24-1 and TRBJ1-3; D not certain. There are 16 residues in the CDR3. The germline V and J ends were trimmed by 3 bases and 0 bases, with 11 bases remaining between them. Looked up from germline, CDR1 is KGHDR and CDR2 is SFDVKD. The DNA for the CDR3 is TGTGCCACCAGTGATCCCGGGTCGGACTCTGGAAACACCATATATTTT. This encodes CATSDPGSDSGNTIYF.

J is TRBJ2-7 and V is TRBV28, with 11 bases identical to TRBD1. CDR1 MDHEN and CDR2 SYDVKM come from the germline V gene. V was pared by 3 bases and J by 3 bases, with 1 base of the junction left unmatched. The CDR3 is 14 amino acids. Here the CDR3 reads CASSLGQGVYEQYV. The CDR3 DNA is TGTGCCAGCAGTTTGGGACAGGGGGTCTACGAGCAGTACGTC.

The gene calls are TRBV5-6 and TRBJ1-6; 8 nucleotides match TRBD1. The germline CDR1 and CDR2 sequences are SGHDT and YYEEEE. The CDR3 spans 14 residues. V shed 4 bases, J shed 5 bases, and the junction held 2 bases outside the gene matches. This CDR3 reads CASSRDRNNSPLHF. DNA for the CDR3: TGTGCCAGCAGCCGGGACAGGAATAATTCACCCCTCCACTTT. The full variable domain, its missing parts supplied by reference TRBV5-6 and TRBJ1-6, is DAGVTQSPTHLIKTRGQQVTLRCSPKSGHDTVSWYQQALGQGPQFIFQYYEEEERQRGNFPDRFSGHQFPNYSSELNVNALLLGDSALYLCASSRDRNNSPLHFGNGTRLTVT.

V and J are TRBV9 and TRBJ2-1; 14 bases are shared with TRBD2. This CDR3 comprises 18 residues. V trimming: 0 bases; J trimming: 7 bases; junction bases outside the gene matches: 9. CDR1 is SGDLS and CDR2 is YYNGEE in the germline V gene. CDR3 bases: TGTGCCAGCAGCGTAGATCCCCCCGGGACTAGCGGGGGAAATGAGCAGTTCTTC. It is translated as CASSVDPPGTSGGNEQFF. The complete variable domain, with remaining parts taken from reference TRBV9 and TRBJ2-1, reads DSGVTQTPKHLITATGQRVTLRCSPRSGDLSVYWYQQSLDQGLQFLIQYYNGEERAKGNILERFSAQQFPDLHSELNLSSLELGDSALYFCASSVDPPGTSGGNEQFFGPGTRLTVL.